A single sample gave rise to the 8 T cell receptor beta chains below, sequenced in a study of T-cell memory formation after mild COVID-19. From the 5' RACE reads, TCRdb called clonotypes with MiXCR, one entry per CDR3 protein. The data hold 45,000 or so distinct CDR3 sequences, with less than 8% observed a single time. Sequenced input: PBMCs or a T cell subset sorted from them (not recorded which). Receptor source: an adult who had mild COVID-19 (a few samples of this study predate the infection). Cell type and time point are not known.

Here the CDR3 DNA reads TGTGCCGCCCGGGACAGGGGTAAAGGCTACACCTTC. Protein sequence: CAARDRGKGYTF. The V call is TRBV6-2 or TRBV6-3, the J call TRBJ1-2; 10 nucleotides agree with TRBD1. Germline V lookup: CDR1 MNHEY, CDR2 SVGEGT. After removal of 11 bases from V and 8 bases from J, the junction contained 8 bases not matched to a gene. The CDR3 runs 12 residues.

The rearrangement uses TRBV7-2 and TRBJ2-7, with D maybe TRBD2 (6 bases). V was shortened by 5 bases and J by 2 bases, with 13 bases between the two germline ends. This CDR3 has 14 amino acids. Germline V lookup: CDR1 SGHTA, CDR2 FQGNSA. CDR3: CASSPQGGTYEQYF. CDR3 sequence (DNA): TGTGCCAGCAGCCCGCAGGGAGGAACCTACGAGCAGTACTTC.

This clonotype was counted only a few times. The chain combines TRBV5-1 with TRBJ1-1; D is perhaps TRBD1 (6 bases). CDR3 length: 15 residues. V was pared by 0 bases and J by 1 base, with 10 bases between. Germline-derived CDR1 and CDR2 are SGHRS and YFSETQ. This chain's CDR3 is CASSLAGQTNTEAFF. The CDR3 DNA reads as TGCGCCAGCAGCTTGGCAGGACAGACGAACACTGAAGCTTTCTTT.

The chain couples TRBV12-3 or TRBV12-4 to TRBJ2-7; 8 bases agree with TRBD1. V lost 2 bases and J lost 7; bases outside the gene matches: 10. The CDR3 extends over 15 amino acids. The CDR3 sequence: CASSLQGARPGEQYF. CDR3 bases: TGTGCCAGCAGTTTACAGGGGGCGCGCCCTGGTGAGCAGTACTTC.

V is TRBV15 and J is TRBJ2-5; D not resolved. Germline loops: CDR1 LNHNV, CDR2 YYDKDF (reference sequence). V lost 0 bases and J lost 2, with 7 bases in between. CDR3 length: 14 amino acids. CDR3 amino acids: CATSREAAQETQYF. The CDR3 DNA reads TGTGCCACCAGCAGAGAAGCAGCTCAAGAGACCCAGTACTTC.

The sample holds many counts of this clonotype. V is TRBV5-1 and J is TRBJ2-1; D assignment may be TRBD1 or TRBD2 (6 bases each). The V gene lost 4 bases and the J gene lost 6 bases, with 11 bases spanning the gap. Germline CDR1 is SGHRS and CDR2 is YFSETQ. There are 13 residues in the CDR3. DNA of the CDR3: TGCGCCAGCAGCGCGGGACACGTCAATGAGCAGTTCTTC. It yields the protein CASSAGHVNEQFF.

The chain joins TRBV7-2 to TRBJ2-1; D perhaps matches TRBD2 (6 bases). Germline V CDR1 and CDR2: SGHTA, FQGNSA. With 6 bases removed from V and 2 bases from J, the gap between germline ends came to 14 bases. CDR3 size: 15 residues. As DNA, the CDR3 is TGTGCCAGCAGTCCCCGGAGGGGCACCTACAATGAGCAGTTCTTC. Its translation: CASSPRRGTYNEQFF.

This clonotype was found a few times. The chain is built from TRBV4-1 and TRBJ2-1; 8 nucleotides align to TRBD2. Germline V CDR1 and CDR2: MGHRA, YSYEKL. V was pared by 0 bases and J by 6 bases, with 7 bases of the junction left unmatched. CDR3 size: 16 residues. This CDR3 reads CASSQDMGTRGNEQFF. For the CDR3, the DNA is TGCGCCAGCAGCCAAGATATGGGGACTAGGGGCAATGAGCAGTTCTTC.